This entry is about one T cell receptor (beta chain). Its antigen is as yet unknown. The CDR3 is 14 amino acids. The germline CDR1 and CDR2 sequences are MNHNS and SASEGT. This record belongs to a study of blood T cells in healthy people across ages. Overall study findings and caveats: Since the PBMCs were unsorted, naive and antigen-experienced cells could not be conclusively compared. Per-million-T-cell TCR beta diversity fell roughly linearly with age.

Combining a sample-barcoded 5' primer with a J-beta primer mix, a second PCR ran for roughly 7 to 12 cycles. TCRdb re-derived calls from the 5' RACE reads in MiXCR, one entry per CDR3 protein. In the table there are about 970,000 distinct CDR3 sequences, about 53% of which are singletons. Isolation recovered at least 7 million PBMCs from every sample. The chain has TRBV6-1 and TRBJ2-1; D may correspond to TRBD1 or TRBD2 (6 bases each). The J call may be in error: the DNA end matches TRBJ2-7 better. The source material was blood. This receptor was obtained from a woman aged 60-70 years in good health. The CDR3 here is CASREGHPSYEQYF. CDR3 nucleotides: TGTGCCAGCAGGGAGGGACACCCCTCCTACGAGCAGTACTTC.